The present T cell receptor (beta chain) was sequenced within a study of T cell repertoires in cytomegalovirus infection. Across the whole study: An indication of both CMV infection and matching HLA type came from public TCR beta signatures. Study-wide points: CMV carriers with the relevant HLA were identified by cumulative public TCR beta family frequency. The study found HLA-C-restricted CMV-specific TCR beta clonotypes dominating the ex vivo response.

V was clipped by 4 bases and J by 5 bases, with 14 bases between them. There are 14 residues in the CDR3. Worth noting for this clonotype: Its antigen is undetermined.

MiXCR, run by TCRdb on the reads, gives a single entry per CDR3 protein. The sample yields approximately 750,000 distinct CDR3 sequences, approximately 40% seen once. The chain carries TRBV12-3 or TRBV12-4 and TRBJ1-1; D call uncertain. This clonotype originated in a human donor in good health (CMV status not recorded). Some clones in this sample may be carry-over from other donors' samples. The sample comprised PBMCs. Here the CDR3 reads CASSYPWGGTEAFF. The DNA of the CDR3 is TGTGCCAGCAGTTACCCCTGGGGAGGGACTGAAGCTTTCTTT.